This section outlines one TCR beta chain sequence together with its context. As yet, its antigen is unknown. This entry comes from a study of cytomegalovirus exposure and HLA in healthy donors. Points from the study as a whole: In a later analysis, specific HLA alleles were associated with more than 15,000 TCR beta sequences at a 0.05 false discovery rate.

The PCR was carried out with 60 Vbeta primers and 13 Jbeta primers. The assay was immunoSEQ multiplex PCR, and TCRdb's table has in-frame clones only and misses some. This table has 95,000 to 150,000 clones, roughly 72% appearing once. The germline V gene has CDR1 SEHNR and CDR2 FQNEAQ (reference sequence). V was cut by 1 base and J by 5 bases, with 9 bases left in between. This CDR3 spans 15 amino acids. Sequenced: PBMCs. This chain uses TRBV7-9 with TRBJ1-6; perhaps TRBD1 as D (6 bases). The source is a middle-aged man in good health and CMV-seropositive. Here the CDR3 DNA reads TGTGCCAGCAGCTTAGGAGGACAGAATAATTCACCCCTCCACTTT. Encoded protein: CASSLGGQNNSPLHF. The whole variable domain, remainder taken from reference TRBV7-9 and TRBJ1-6, is DTGVSQNPRHKITKRGQNVTFRCDPISEHNRLYWYRQTLGQGPEFLTYFQNEAQLEKSRLLSDRFSAERPKGSFSTLEIQRTEQGDSAMYLCASSLGGQNNSPLHFGNGTRLTVT.